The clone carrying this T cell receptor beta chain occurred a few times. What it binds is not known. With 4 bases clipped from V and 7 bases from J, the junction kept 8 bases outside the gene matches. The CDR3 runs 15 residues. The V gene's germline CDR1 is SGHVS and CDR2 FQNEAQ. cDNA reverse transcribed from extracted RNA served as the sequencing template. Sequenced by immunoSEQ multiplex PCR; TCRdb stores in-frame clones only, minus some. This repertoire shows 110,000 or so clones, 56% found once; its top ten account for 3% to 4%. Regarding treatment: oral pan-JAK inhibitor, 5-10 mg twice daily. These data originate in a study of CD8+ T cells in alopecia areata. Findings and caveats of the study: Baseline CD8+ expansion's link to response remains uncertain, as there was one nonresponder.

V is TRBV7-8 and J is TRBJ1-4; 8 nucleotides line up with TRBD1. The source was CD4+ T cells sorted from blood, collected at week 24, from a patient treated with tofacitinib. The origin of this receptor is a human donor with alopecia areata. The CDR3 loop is CASSSIGQGVEKLFF. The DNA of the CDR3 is TGTGCCAGCAGCTCCATTGGACAGGGAGTTGAAAAACTGTTTTTT.